These 19 T cell receptor beta chains came from one sample sequenced in a study of blood T cell repertoires in COVID-19. Profiling relied on immunoSEQ multiplex PCR, and the TCRdb table lists in-frame clones only, not all of them. The repertoire holds 380,000 or so clones, about 90% seen once, with about 1.5% in the top ten. Sequenced: PBMCs or T cells enriched from blood (not recorded which). All receptors come from a man aged 30 to 45 who had recovered from COVID-19.

J is TRBJ2-7 and V is TRBV5-4, with 7 bases lining up with TRBD1. Trimming removed 5 bases from V and 6 bases from J; junction bases left unmatched: 14. The CDR3 contains 15 residues. Germline V gives CDR1 SGHNT, CDR2 YYREEE (reference sequence). The CDR3 reads CASSPEGTALGEQYF. The CDR3 nucleotides read TGTGCCAGCAGTCCGGAAGGGACAGCCCTAGGCGAGCAGTACTTC.

The chain links TRBV27 to TRBJ1-1; the D gene is possibly TRBD1 (5 bases). CDR1 and CDR2 from the germline V gene are MNHEY and SMNVEV (reference sequence). V dropped 3 bases and J dropped 1 base, with 9 bases sitting between them. CDR3 length: 14 residues. The CDR3: CASSFLTENTEAFF. The CDR3 DNA reads TGTGCCAGCAGTTTCTTGACAGAGAACACTGAAGCTTTCTTT.

V and J are TRBV11-2 and TRBJ2-1; 10 nucleotides line up with TRBD2. Germline-derived CDR1 and CDR2 are SGHAT and FQNNGV. The CDR3 sequence is 14 residues long. With 3 bases clipped from V and 6 bases from J, the junction kept 2 bases outside the gene matches. CDR3 DNA: TGTGCCAGCAGCTTGAGCGGGGGGGCCAATGAGCAGTTCTTC. Its translation is CASSLSGGANEQFF. The full variable domain, rest sourced from reference TRBV11-2 and TRBJ2-1, is EAGVAQSPRYKIIEKRQSVAFWCNPISGHATLYWYQQILGQGPKLLIQFQNNGVVDDSQLPKDRFSAERLKGVDSTLKIQPAKLEDSAVYLCASSLSGGANEQFFGPGTRLTVL.

The chain recombines TRBV7-9 with TRBJ1-1; TRBD1 might be the D (6 bases). From germline, CDR1 is SEHNR and CDR2 FQNEAQ (reference sequence). V shed 1 base and J shed 3 bases, with 12 bases lying between them. The CDR3 is 15 amino acids. The CDR3 DNA is TGTGCCAGCAGCTTAGTTGGCAGGGGCTACACTGAAGCTTTCTTT. Translation gives CASSLVGRGYTEAFF.

The rearrangement uses TRBV20-1 and TRBJ2-5, with D possibly being TRBD1 (5 bases). This CDR3 is 11 amino acids long. Germline lookup yields CDR1 DFQATT and CDR2 SNEGSKA (reference sequence). CDR3 region: CRTDSLGTQYF. CDR3 nucleotide sequence: TGCAGAACAGACAGCCTAGGGACCCAGTACTTC.

In DNA, the CDR3 is TGTGCCAGCTCACTGGCAGGGGGATATGAGCAGTTCTTC. Amino acid sequence: CASSLAGGYEQFF. This chain connects TRBV18 to TRBJ2-1, with 7 bases that match TRBD1. Germline-derived CDR1 and CDR2 are KGHSH and LQKENI. V shed 4 bases, J shed 8 bases, and the junction held 5 bases outside the gene matches. CDR3 length: 13 residues.

The chain joins TRBV27 to TRBJ2-3; 7 bases align to TRBD2. Per germline, CDR1 MNHEY and CDR2 SMNVEV (reference sequence). With V trimmed by 2 bases and J by 2 bases, 4 bases remained unmatched. There are 15 residues in the CDR3. The CDR3 reads CASSLSAGDTDTQYF. The CDR3 DNA reads as TGTGCCAGCAGTTTAAGCGCGGGGGACACAGATACGCAGTATTTT.

The chain carries TRBV6-5 and TRBJ1-1; 8 nucleotides align to TRBD1. With 0 bases clipped from V and 1 base from J, the junction kept 1 base outside the gene matches. CDR3 length: 15 amino acids. Germline V CDR1 and CDR2: MNHEY, SVGAGI. CDR3: CASSYSGQANTEAFF. DNA for the CDR3: TGTGCCAGCAGTTACTCGGGACAGGCGAACACTGAAGCTTTCTTT.

In its sample, this clone was seen once. The chain is built from TRBV29-1 and TRBJ2-3, with TRBD1 identical over 8 bases. V was pared by 4 bases and J by 11 bases, with 2 bases of the junction left unmatched. The CDR3 totals 10 residues. Germline V gene lookup returns CDR1 SQVTM and CDR2 ANQGSEA. The CDR3 is CSVGDRGQYF. DNA of the CDR3: TGCAGCGTTGGAGACAGGGGGCAGTATTTT.

The rearrangement uses TRBV10-3 and TRBJ2-7; 9 bases fit TRBD1. This CDR3 is 13 amino acids long. The V gene's germline CDR1 is ENHRY and CDR2 SYGVKD. V lost 6 bases and J lost 7; bases outside the gene matches: 7. The CDR3 reads CAIRDRGRGEQYF. CDR3 DNA sequence: TGTGCCATCAGGGACAGGGGAAGGGGTGAGCAGTACTTC.

The rearrangement joins TRBV27 to TRBJ1-5; the D gene is possibly TRBD1 (6 bases). The germline V and J ends were trimmed by 3 bases and 0 bases, with 12 bases remaining between them. Germline V gives CDR1 MNHEY, CDR2 SMNVEV (reference sequence). This CDR3 has 16 amino acids. In DNA form, the CDR3 reads TGTGCCAGCAGTTTGGACAGAACTTATAGCAATCAGCCCCAGCATTTT. This codes for CASSLDRTYSNQPQHF.

This chain links TRBV19 with TRBJ2-7; maybe TRBD1 (5 bases). Germline V gene lookup returns CDR1 LNHDA and CDR2 SQIVND (reference sequence). The CDR3 length is 14 residues. The V gene lost 5 bases and the J gene lost 4 bases, with 15 bases spanning the gap. The CDR3, as DNA: TGTGCCAGTAGTGTGGACACGAGTCCGTACGAGCAGTACTTC. The encoded protein is CASSVDTSPYEQYF.

V usage is TRBV24-1 and J usage is TRBJ2-2; unclear D gene. Trimming took off 3 bases at V and 1 base at J, with 2 bases between the two ends. CDR3 length equals 13 residues. Germline CDR1 is KGHDR and CDR2 is SFDVKD. The CDR3 bases are TGTGCCACCAGTGATCAGAACACCGGGGAGCTGTTTTTT. Residues: CATSDQNTGELFF.

The chain recombines TRBV28 with TRBJ1-2, with 10 nucleotides matching TRBD1. CDR1 MDHEN and CDR2 SYDVKM come from the germline V gene. J lost 7 bases, V lost 3 bases, and 11 bases had no gene match. The CDR3 has 16 residues. The CDR3 loop is CASSFWGDRGISGYTF. The CDR3 DNA sequence: TGTGCCAGCAGTTTTTGGGGGGACAGGGGCATCTCTGGCTACACCTTC.

The chain carries TRBV3-1 (or the pseudogene TRBV3-2) and TRBJ2-3, with 11 bases fitting TRBD2. Germline V gene data show CDR1 as LGHDT and CDR2 as YNNKEL (reference sequence). This CDR3 is 15 amino acids long. V dropped 4 bases and J dropped 3; count of bases not matched to a gene: 3. CDR3 sequence: CASSPTSGETDTQYF. The CDR3, as DNA: TGTGCCAGCAGCCCGACTAGCGGGGAAACAGATACGCAGTATTTT.

The CDR3 bases are TGTGCCAGCAGTTCTCGGACCCAGTACTTC. As protein: CASSSRTQYF. The chain employs TRBV2 and TRBJ2-5; D unresolved. Trimming pared 5 bases from V and 7 bases from J, leaving 5 bases between. The germline gives CDR1 SNHLY, CDR2 FYNNEI. This CDR3 has 10 amino acids.

This chain links TRBV19 with TRBJ1-2; 10 nucleotides align to TRBD1. Germline CDR1 and CDR2: LNHDA and SQIVND (reference sequence). The CDR3 is 15 amino acids. Germline trimming cut 4 bases from V and 5 bases from J; bases unmatched to any gene: 7. CDR3 in amino acids: CASSTATGGGYGYTF. In DNA form, the CDR3 reads TGTGCCAGTAGTACGGCGACAGGGGGCGGTTATGGCTACACCTTC.

This clone was seen only once. The rearrangement links TRBV19 to TRBJ1-5; 9 bases fit TRBD1. The V gene's germline CDR1 is LNHDA and CDR2 SQIVND (reference sequence). Germline trimming cut 5 bases from V and 3 bases from J; bases unmatched to any gene: 8. The CDR3 consists of 16 residues. CDR3 region: CASSEQGAPLNQPQHF. The CDR3 DNA reads TGTGCCAGTAGTGAACAGGGGGCACCCCTCAATCAGCCCCAGCATTTT.

This chain joins TRBV28 and TRBJ1-2, with unresolved D. The CDR3 is 14 amino acids. Trimming pared 1 base from V and 7 bases from J, leaving 13 bases between. CDR1 is MDHEN and CDR2 is SYDVKM in the germline V gene. The CDR3 region is CASSLLMEFGGYTF. DNA of the CDR3: TGTGCCAGCAGTTTATTGATGGAGTTCGGTGGCTACACCTTC.